The present T cell receptor (beta chain) was sequenced within a study of shared clonotypes between healthy human individuals. Germline CDR1 is SNHLY and CDR2 is FYNNEI. There are 15 residues in the CDR3. Trimming took 7 bases from V and 2 from J; bases not matched to a gene: 11. Using immunoSEQ multiplex PCR, the repertoire was profiled, and TCRdb retains in-frame clones only, with some absent. The sample shows around 83,000 clones, 60% to 70% of them seen only once. The origin of this receptor is a man aged 25 to 40 in good health. Sequencing was done on a sample of memory CD8+ T cells sorted from blood. The subset was: CD45RO+ cells pooled with CCR7-negative TemRA cells. The V call is TRBV2, the J call TRBJ2-7; 7 bases are a match to TRBD1. The CDR3 region is CASTRGRQGTYEQYF. In DNA form, the CDR3 reads TGTGCCAGCACACGGGGAAGACAGGGTACCTACGAGCAGTACTTC.